The rows below give T cell receptor beta chains drawn from one sample of a study of regulatory T cells in long-lasting Graves disease. TCRdb redid the calling of the multiplex PCR reads with MiXCR, one entry per CDR3 protein. The sample yields hundreds of thousands of distinct CDR3 sequences, about 12% seen once. The data were also submitted as part of a second study, on T cells in Graves' hyperthyroidism and ophthalmopathy.

The sample in question was peripheral blood mononuclear cells (PBMCs), obtained at new diagnosis, from a patient treated with antithyroid drugs. The source is a woman under 40 with Graves disease. Each CDR3 is given with its conserved first and last residue. For some rows the clone size is stated as once, few or many, or as a class when expanded; others skip it.

NA	TRBV19	TRBJ2-1	CASSSKAYNEQFF
many	TRBV28	TRBJ1-5	CASSSPPQPQHF
few	TRBV18	TRBJ1-3	CASSPLGSTETAGNTIYF
few	TRBV6-2/TRBV6-3	TRBJ1-2	CASSWTGKANYGYTF
many	TRBV19	TRBJ1-2	CASSMVNGFRLNGYTF
NA	TRBV18	TRBJ1-2	CASSPGTADYGYTF
many	TRBV9	TRBJ2-5	CASSVRTGEETQYF
NA	TRBV10-1	TRBJ1-5	CATYWSLNQPQHF
NA	TRBV6-1	TRBJ2-1	CASEDTLANEQFF
many	TRBV2	TRBJ2-7	CASNPTGTGSSYEQYF
NA	TRBV19	TRBJ2-1	CASSVTGTTTYEQFF
NA	TRBV5-5	TRBJ2-7	CASSLGVGDSYEQYF
many	TRBV6-2/TRBV6-3	TRBJ2-7	CASSFRPSYEQYF
NA	TRBV2	TRBJ2-1	CASKREGRREQFF
NA	TRBV4-3	TRBJ2-7	CASSHADSGTAYEQYF
many	TRBV29-1	TRBJ2-7	CSVGQGGNEQYF
NA	TRBV19	TRBJ2-7	CASSIDLWTGANEQYF